This passage covers 13 T cell receptor beta chains from one sample sequenced in a study of blood T cells in healthy people across ages. With a J-beta primer mix and a sample-barcoded 5' primer, a second PCR ran about 7 to 12 cycles. TCRdb independently ran MiXCR on the 5' RACE reads; one entry per CDR3 protein. The top ten hold roughly 10% of the sample, which has some 940,000 distinct CDR3 sequences, almost 30% seen once. This same sample was also taken into another study, of T cells of mothers and their children.

Sequencing was done on a sample of blood. These receptors were taken from a woman aged 35 to 49 in good health.

This clonotype showed up just a few times. The chain has TRBV12-3 or TRBV12-4 and TRBJ1-1, with D hard to call. The CDR3 sequence is 13 residues long. V was pared by 5 bases and J by 1 base, with 8 bases between. CDR3 DNA: TGTGCCAGCAGTCATGACGGGAACACTGAAGCTTTCTTT. This encodes CASSHDGNTEAFF.

V is TRBV20-1 and J is TRBJ2-2; D possibly corresponds to TRBD2 (6 bases). The CDR3 is 13 residues long. V lost 3 bases and J 6 bases, leaving 11 bases between the germline ends. From germline, CDR1 is DFQATT and CDR2 SNEGSKA (reference sequence). Written as DNA, the CDR3 is TGCAGTGCTAGGAGACTAGTATCCGGGGAGCTGTTTTTT. Protein product: CSARRLVSGELFF.

The CDR3 here is CASSVGTGPGEQYF. CDR3 sequence (DNA): TGCGCCAGCAGCGTCGGGACAGGCCCAGGTGAGCAGTACTTC. The chain uses TRBV5-1 and TRBJ2-5; TRBD1 agrees at 8 bases. The trim removed 4 bases at V and 11 bases at J, leaving 13 bases unmatched. The CDR3 contains 14 residues. Germline V lookup: CDR1 SGHRS, CDR2 YFSETQ.

The V call is TRBV6-5, the J call TRBJ1-1; unclear D gene. This CDR3 contains 15 residues. V was pared by 0 bases and J by 5 bases, with 13 bases between. Germline CDR1 is MNHEY and CDR2 is SVGAGI. In DNA form, the CDR3 reads TGTGCCAGCAGTTACTCAACGTTGGGGTTAACTGAAGCTTTCTTT. Protein sequence: CASSYSTLGLTEAFF.

V usage is TRBV7-3 and J usage is TRBJ2-1, with 12 bases matching TRBD1. The CDR3 is 17 residues long. Trimming removed 2 bases from V and 7 bases from J; junction bases left unmatched: 9. The germline gives CDR1 SGHTA, CDR2 FQGTGA. In DNA, the CDR3 is TGTGCCAGCAGCTTACGGGGGCCGGGACAGGGGGCTAATGAGCAGTTCTTC. Translating gives CASSLRGPGQGANEQFF.

About this clonotype itself: A clone one base away is much larger, so this may be a read error. This likely comes from a read error, as the CDR3 has no conserved phenylalanine or tryptophan at its end. The chain has TRBV7-2 and TRBJ2-1, with a tentative D call TRBD2 (6 bases). Germline V gene data show CDR1 as SGHTA and CDR2 as FQGNSA. The CDR3 is 15 residues long. V lost 5 bases and J lost 4, with 15 bases in between. The CDR3 DNA reads TGTGCCAGCAGCACCGCCTTGGGACTTTACAATGAGCAGTTCTGC. Residues: CASSTALGLYNEQFC.

This clonotype was seen a few times. The V call is TRBV5-1, the J call TRBJ2-1; D perhaps matches TRBD1 (5 bases). V was cut by 4 bases and J by 6 bases, with 8 bases left in between. CDR3 size: 12 residues. Per the germline V gene, CDR1 is SGHRS and CDR2 is YFSETQ. As DNA, the CDR3 is TGCGCCAGCAGCCCAGACAGCAATGAGCAGTTCTTC. Translation gives CASSPDSNEQFF.

This clonotype was found a few times. This chain connects TRBV11-2 to TRBJ2-3; tentative D call: TRBD2 (5 bases). Trimming took off 1 base at V and 0 bases at J, with 8 bases between the two ends. CDR1 and CDR2 from the germline V gene are SGHAT and FQNNGV. The CDR3 is 15 amino acids. The CDR3 reads CASSLAGISTDTQYF. The CDR3 DNA reads as TGTGCCAGCAGCTTAGCGGGGATTAGCACAGATACGCAGTATTTT.

This clonotype has at least ten counts. This chain uses TRBV4-3 with TRBJ2-1, with 7 nucleotides matching TRBD2. Germline CDR1 reads LGHNA; CDR2 reads YSLEER. There are 16 residues in the CDR3. V was pared by 1 base and J by 3 bases, with 6 bases of the junction left unmatched. This CDR3 reads CASSQVSSGIYNEQFF. The CDR3 DNA sequence: TGCGCCAGCAGCCAAGTCTCTAGCGGAATCTACAATGAGCAGTTCTTC.

Only one count was recorded for this clonotype. The chain joins TRBV2 to TRBJ2-7, with D perhaps TRBD1 or TRBD2 (5 bases each). CDR1 is SNHLY and CDR2 is FYNNEI in the germline V gene. V shed 7 bases and J shed 7 bases, with 26 bases lying between them. The CDR3 covers 16 residues. The CDR3 nucleotides are TGTGCCAGCATCAAGGGGCGACTAAGCTCCTACAATGAGCAGTACTTC. Its protein product is CASIKGRLSSYNEQYF.

The V and J genes are TRBV28 and TRBJ1-6, with 7 bases identical to TRBD1. The CDR3 loop spans 14 amino acids. Per the germline V gene, CDR1 is MDHEN and CDR2 is SYDVKM. The trim removed 3 bases at V and 13 bases at J, leaving 9 bases unmatched. The CDR3 region has the DNA TGTGCCAGCAGTTTCCCCCAGGGGGGGATGCCCCTCCACTTT. Its translation: CASSFPQGGMPLHF.

This clonotype was seen only a few times. This chain connects TRBV5-1 to TRBJ1-1; D ambiguous. Trimming stripped 1 base from V and 6 bases from J, with 13 bases between. CDR1 and CDR2 from the germline V gene are SGHRS and YFSETQ. This CDR3 has 14 amino acids. The DNA of the CDR3 is TGCGCCAGCAGCTTGTTTCCGGGGTGGCCTGAAGCTTTCTTT. Translated, it gives CASSLFPGWPEAFF.

This clonotype was seen ten or more times. V gene TRBV27 combines with J gene TRBJ2-7; either TRBD1 or TRBD2 may fit D (5 bases each). Germline CDR1 and CDR2: MNHEY and SMNVEV (reference sequence). The CDR3 sequence is 11 residues long. Trimming shortened V by 8 bases and J by 6 bases, and 11 bases separated the two germline ends. Here the CDR3 reads CASHWGSEQYF. For the CDR3, the DNA is TGTGCCAGCCATTGGGGGTCCGAGCAGTACTTC.